Listed below are T cell receptor beta chains from one sample, sequenced in a study of blood T cell repertoires in COVID-19. TCRdb keeps only in-frame clones here, not all; method: immunoSEQ multiplex PCR. The sample comprises approximately 230,000 clones, approximately 88% of which are singletons, and about 5.9% rests with the top ten. Sample: peripheral blood. Source of these receptors: a woman in her twenties or thirties with COVID-19, enrolled during active disease. CDR3s include the opening cysteine and the closing phenylalanine or tryptophan. The D gene is left open where the match is weak. Only some rows state a clone size, as once, few, many or a class for expanded clones.

15	TRBV5-4	TRBD1	NA	TRBJ2-7	TGTGCCAGCAGCTTTGGGACAGGGACTGCCTACGAGCAGTACTTC	CASSFGTGTAYEQYF
14	TRBV10-1	TRBD1	NA	TRBJ2-1	TGCGCCAGCAATCCAGGACAGGGGGCTAATGAGCAGTTCTTC	CASNPGQGANEQFF
17	TRBV14	TRBD2	NA	TRBJ2-3	TGTGCCAGCAGCCAACGACGCGGGACTAGCTACACAGATACGCAGTATTTT	CASSQRRGTSYTDTQYF
14	TRBV19	NA	NA	TRBJ1-2	TGTGCCAGTAGTATCGGGACAAACCTTTATGGCTACACCTTC	CASSIGTNLYGYTF
14	TRBV4-1	TRBD1	NA	TRBJ2-5	TGCGCCAGCGGGTCAACAGGGGGTAGGGAGACCCAGTACTTC	CASGSTGGRETQYF
16	TRBV7-8	TRBD1	NA	TRBJ1-1	TGTGCCAGCAGCCCCGAGACAGGGTTGGGGAACACTGAAGCTTTCTTT	CASSPETGLGNTEAFF
14	TRBV5-6	NA	NA	TRBJ1-2	TGTGCCAGCAGCTTACGGACACCCGTCTATGGCTACACCTTC	CASSLRTPVYGYTF
14	TRBV11-2	NA	once	TRBJ2-3	TGTGCCAGCAGCTTAGATCGGATGGCAGGGACGCAGTATTTT	CASSLDRMAGTQYF
14	TRBV6-2/TRBV6-3	NA	NA	TRBJ2-2	TGTGCCAGCAGTTATAACAGGGCCAACGGGGAGCTGTTTTTT	CASSYNRANGELFF
16	TRBV3-1/TRBV3-2	NA	NA	TRBJ2-4	TGTGCCACCGCAGGTTCCCCGAGGGGGGCCAAAAACATTCAGTACTTC	CATAGSPRGAKNIQYF
17	TRBV5-4	NA	few	TRBJ2-1	TGTGCCAGCAGCTTGGGTCAAGTCTGGGGCAGATACAATGAGCAGTTCTTC	CASSLGQVWGRYNEQFF
15	TRBV7-9	NA	NA	TRBJ1-3	TGTGCCAGCAGGTCCCCCGTGAGCTCTGGAAACACCATATATTTT	CASRSPVSSGNTIYF
17	TRBV4-3	NA	NA	TRBJ1-1	TGCGCCAGCAGCCCTACGTGGTCAGGTGACGGGAGCACTGAAGCTTTCTTT	CASSPTWSGDGSTEAFF
14	TRBV19	TRBD2	NA	TRBJ2-1	TGTGCCAGTACGGTCGGGACTAGAATCGGTGAGCAGTTCTTC	CASTVGTRIGEQFF
16	TRBV18	NA	NA	TRBJ1-1	TGTGCCAGCTCACTGAGAGGGGAGGAGATGAACACTGAAGCTTTCTTT	CASSLRGEEMNTEAFF
16	TRBV4-3	TRBD2	NA	TRBJ2-1	TGCGCCAGCAGCCAAGCAGCGGGAGGTGACTACAATGAGCAGTTCTTC	CASSQAAGGDYNEQFF
14	TRBV18	NA	NA	TRBJ2-7	TGTGCCAGCTCACCAGGCAGAAGCTCCTACGAGCAGTACTTC	CASSPGRSSYEQYF
15	TRBV24-1	NA	once	TRBJ2-3	TGTGCCACCAGTGATGCCCCGAGGAGCGCAGATACGCAGTATTTT	CATSDAPRSADTQYF
15	TRBV14	NA	NA	TRBJ2-3	TGTGCCAGCAGCCTCTGGGACACCAACACAGATACGCAGTATTTT	CASSLWDTNTDTQYF
13	TRBV7-2	NA	NA	TRBJ1-1	TGTGCCAGCAGCTTAGAGCCCAACACTGAAGCTTTCTTT	CASSLEPNTEAFF
13	TRBV5-6	NA	NA	TRBJ2-3	TGTGCCAGCAGCTTACAGGGCTCAGATACGCAGTATTTT	CASSLQGSDTQYF
17	TRBV9	NA	NA	TRBJ2-1	TGTGCCAGCAGCGTAAGGGGGGGGGCCCTCCTGATGGATGAGCAGTTCTTC	CASSVRGGALLMDEQFF
17	TRBV7-9	TRBD2	once	TRBJ2-3	TGTGCCAGCAGCTCCTCCACTAGCGGGGGAAGCACAGATACGCAGTATTTT	CASSSSTSGGSTDTQYF
15	TRBV7-9	NA	NA	TRBJ1-2	TGTGCCACCTCCCCTGGACTTCCAAGTGACTATGGCTACACCTTC	CATSPGLPSDYGYTF
15	TRBV5-4	TRBD2	NA	TRBJ2-1	TGTGCCAGCAACCCCGGGCTAGCGGGGGTAAATGAGCAGTTCTTC	CASNPGLAGVNEQFF
17	TRBV14	TRBD2	few	TRBJ2-5	TGTGCCAGCAGCCGAGCCGGACTAGCGGGAGGCCGGGAGACCCAGTACTTC	CASSRAGLAGGRETQYF
13	TRBV2	TRBD1	NA	TRBJ2-7	TGTGCCAGCAGCCGGGACAGCTCCTACGAGCAGTACTTC	CASSRDSSYEQYF
16	TRBV19	TRBD2	NA	TRBJ2-3	TGTGCCAGTAGTCCGAGACTAGCGGGAGTGGTAGATACGCAGTATTTT	CASSPRLAGVVDTQYF
14	TRBV2	NA	once	TRBJ1-2	TGTGCCAGCCCGGCGAGTCGAGGGGAGGGTGGCTACACCTTC	CASPASRGEGGYTF
14	TRBV5-1	NA	NA	TRBJ1-1	TGCGCCAGCAGCCCCAGGGGTGAGAACACTGAAGCTTTCTTT	CASSPRGENTEAFF
14	TRBV7-2	TRBD2	NA	TRBJ2-1	TGTGCCAGCGGACCCGGGGTTAGCGGGAAGGAGCAGTTCTTC	CASGPGVSGKEQFF
11	TRBV6-5	NA	NA	TRBJ1-2	TGTGCCAGCAGCGCTAGGTGGGGCTACACCTTC	CASSARWGYTF
13	TRBV6-5	NA	NA	TRBJ2-3	TGTGCCAGCAGCCGCTCTAGCGCAGATACGCAGTATTTT	CASSRSSADTQYF
15	TRBV7-8	TRBD1	NA	TRBJ1-2	TGTGCCAGCAGCTCCATTAGGGGACAGGGCGGTGGCTACACCTTC	CASSSIRGQGGGYTF
13	TRBV28	NA	NA	TRBJ1-1	TGTGCCAGCAAGGGAGGCGCGGGCACTGAAGCTTTCTTT	CASKGGAGTEAFF
14	TRBV7-2	NA	NA	TRBJ1-2	TGTGCCAGCAGCCCTCGCAGGGGTAACTATGGCTACACCTTC	CASSPRRGNYGYTF
15	TRBV28	TRBD1	NA	TRBJ2-2	TGTGCCAGCAGTTTCAGGGGGCCTGGGGCCGGGGAGCTGTTTTTT	CASSFRGPGAGELFF
14	TRBV6-6	NA	NA	TRBJ1-3	TGTGCCAGCACCCCATCAGGGGCGCGAAACACCATATATTTT	CASTPSGARNTIYF
15	TRBV10-3	TRBD1	NA	TRBJ2-1	TGTGCCAGCAGAGTGGGACAGGGACCTGACGACCCAGAGTTCTTC	CASRVGQGPDDPEFF
15	TRBV11-2	TRBD2	NA	TRBJ2-1	TGTGCCAGCAGCTTAGTACTAGCGTCTTACAATGAGCAGTTCTTC	CASSLVLASYNEQFF
15	TRBV5-1	NA	NA	TRBJ1-5	TGCGCCAGCAGCTTGGGTCCAATGGGAGATCAGCCCCAGCATTTT	CASSLGPMGDQPQHF
13	TRBV30	NA	NA	TRBJ1-1	TGTGCCTGGAGTATTAGCGCGAACACTGAAGCTTTCTTT	CAWSISANTEAFF
13	TRBV7-2	NA	NA	TRBJ1-5	TGTGCCAGCAGCTCCGGGAAGAATCAGCCCCAGCATTTT	CASSSGKNQPQHF
15	TRBV4-1	TRBD2	NA	TRBJ2-1	TGCGCCAGCAGCCCTGGACTAGCGGGGGGCAATGAGCAGTTCTTC	CASSPGLAGGNEQFF
15	TRBV11-1	NA	NA	TRBJ2-5	TGTGCCAGCAGCTTAGCGCGTGGGGAGCAAGAGACCCAGTACTTC	CASSLARGEQETQYF